The clone carrying this T cell receptor beta chain has only a few counts. Its specificity is unknown. These data originate in a study of immune evolution from preneoplasia to lung adenocarcinoma. The study, taken as a whole, reports: Normal lung had highest clonality; later lesions appeared denser, more diverse. Top clone frequencies peaked in normal lung, apparently declining through invasive adenocarcinoma.

The method was immunoSEQ multiplex PCR; TCRdb's version includes in-frame clones alone and lacks a portion of them. The table has 10,000 or so clones, more than 70% seen once; the top ten hold about 30%. Resections took place in Japan or China from about 2014 to 2017. Each case's diagnosis was confirmed by two pathologists on H&E. Germline loops: CDR1 SGHTA, CDR2 FQGNSA. The CDR3 loop spans 13 amino acids. V was cut by 5 bases and J by 6 bases, with 14 bases left in between. This rearrangement joins TRBV7-2 to TRBJ2-7; possibly TRBD1 for D (5 bases). Sequencing used FFPE normal lung tissue adjacent to the tumor. The origin of this receptor is a person in their sixties with lung adenocarcinoma. Some clones in this sample may be carry-over from other donors' samples. The CDR3 sequence is CASSENPGPEQYF. The CDR3 region has the DNA TGTGCCAGCAGCGAAAACCCAGGGCCCGAGCAGTACTTC.